There are many counts of the clone carrying this T cell receptor (beta chain). Alpha and beta chains were covered, as first-strand cDNA relied on TRAV- and TRBV-specific primers. TCRs were put through roughly 19 PCR cycles of amplification with Phusion. A constant-region primer and the V-primer adapter served as the primer pair. Amplification of the isolated mRNA used in vitro transcription. TCRdb reanalysed the reads using MiXCR and keeps one entry per CDR3 protein. The sample records about 60,000 distinct CDR3 sequences, 20% to 25% being singletons. The data are from a study of low-dose radiotherapy and immunotherapy resistance in tumors. Study at large: Daily, from cycle 1 day 1 and for four cycles, patients took oral aspirin 300 mg.

CDR3 length: 15 amino acids. CDR1 and CDR2 (germline): SGHRS, YFSETQ. V shed 1 base and J shed 5 bases, with 15 bases lying between them. The time point denotes: before trial treatment. Treatment combined nivolumab, ipilimumab, aspirin, low-dose cyclophosphamide and low-dose radiotherapy in a dose-escalation trial. Eligibility was restricted to patients presenting with advanced solid tumors that lacked tumor-infiltrating lymphocytes. The material was PBMCs, obtained before treatment. The clonotype was recovered from a male donor with prostate cancer. V gene TRBV5-1 combines with J gene TRBJ1-1; D is unclear. CDR3 loop: CASSLTQTAGTEAFF. CDR3 sequence (DNA): TGCGCCAGCAGCTTGACGCAGACCGCGGGGACTGAAGCTTTCTTT.